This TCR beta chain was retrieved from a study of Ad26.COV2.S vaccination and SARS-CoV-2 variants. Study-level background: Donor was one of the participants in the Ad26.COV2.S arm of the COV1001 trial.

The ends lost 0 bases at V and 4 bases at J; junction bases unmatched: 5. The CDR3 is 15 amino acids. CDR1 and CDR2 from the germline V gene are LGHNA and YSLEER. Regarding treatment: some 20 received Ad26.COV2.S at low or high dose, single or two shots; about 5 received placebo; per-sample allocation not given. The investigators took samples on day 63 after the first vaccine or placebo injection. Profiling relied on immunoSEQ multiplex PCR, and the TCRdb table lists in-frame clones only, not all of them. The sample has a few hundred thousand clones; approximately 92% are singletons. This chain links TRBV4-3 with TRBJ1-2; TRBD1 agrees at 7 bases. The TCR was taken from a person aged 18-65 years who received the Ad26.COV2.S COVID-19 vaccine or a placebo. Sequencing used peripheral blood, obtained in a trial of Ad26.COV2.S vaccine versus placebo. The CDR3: CASSQDPQGVYGYTF. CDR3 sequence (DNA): TGCGCCAGCAGCCAAGACCCCCAGGGGGTCTATGGCTACACCTTC.